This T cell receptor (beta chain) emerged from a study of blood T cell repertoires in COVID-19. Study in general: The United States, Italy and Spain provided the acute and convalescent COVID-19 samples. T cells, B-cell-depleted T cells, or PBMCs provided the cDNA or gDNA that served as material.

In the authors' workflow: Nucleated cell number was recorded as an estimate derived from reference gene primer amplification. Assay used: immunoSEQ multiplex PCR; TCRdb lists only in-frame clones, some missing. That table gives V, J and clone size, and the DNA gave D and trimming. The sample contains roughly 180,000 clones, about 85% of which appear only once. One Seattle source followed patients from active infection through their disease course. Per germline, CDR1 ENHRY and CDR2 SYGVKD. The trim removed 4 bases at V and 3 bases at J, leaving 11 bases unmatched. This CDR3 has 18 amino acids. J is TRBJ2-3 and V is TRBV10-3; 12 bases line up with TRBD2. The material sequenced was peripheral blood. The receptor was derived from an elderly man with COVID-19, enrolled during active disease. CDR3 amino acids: CAISGTSGAPRETDTQYF. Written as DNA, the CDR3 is TGTGCCATCAGTGGGACTAGCGGGGCCCCCAGGGAGACAGATACGCAGTATTTT.